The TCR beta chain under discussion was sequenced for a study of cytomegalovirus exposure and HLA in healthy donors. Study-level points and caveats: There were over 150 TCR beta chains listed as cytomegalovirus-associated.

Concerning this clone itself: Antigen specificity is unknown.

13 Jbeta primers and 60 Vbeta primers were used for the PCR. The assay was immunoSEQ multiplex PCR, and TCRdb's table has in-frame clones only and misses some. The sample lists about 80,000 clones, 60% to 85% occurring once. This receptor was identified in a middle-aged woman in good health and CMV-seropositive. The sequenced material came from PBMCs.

Here the CDR3 DNA reads TGTGCCAGAAGCTTGTCCCGCGGGACTAAGAGGAACACAGATACGCAGTATTTT. Protein: CARSLSRGTKRNTDTQYF. V usage is TRBV5-3 and J usage is TRBJ2-3; 7 positions agree with TRBD2. TRBV5-3 is treated as an ORF (open reading frame) with a function not yet certain. V dropped 1 base and J dropped 2; count of bases not matched to a gene: 13. The CDR3 sequence is 18 residues long.